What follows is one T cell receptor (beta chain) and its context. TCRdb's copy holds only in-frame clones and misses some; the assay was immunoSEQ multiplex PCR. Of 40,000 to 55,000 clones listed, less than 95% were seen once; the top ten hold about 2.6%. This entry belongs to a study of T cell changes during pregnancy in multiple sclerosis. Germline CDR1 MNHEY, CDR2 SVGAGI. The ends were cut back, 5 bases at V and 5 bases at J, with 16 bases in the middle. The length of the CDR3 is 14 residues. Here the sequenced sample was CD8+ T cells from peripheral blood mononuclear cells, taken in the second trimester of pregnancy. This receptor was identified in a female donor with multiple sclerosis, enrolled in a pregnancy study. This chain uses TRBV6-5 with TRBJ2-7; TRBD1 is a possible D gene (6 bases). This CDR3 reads CASSPTGSNNEQYF. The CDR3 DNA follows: TGTGCCAGCAGTCCTACAGGGAGCAATAACGAGCAGTACTTC.